This T cell receptor (beta chain) emerged from a study of glioma-infiltrating T cells after dendritic cell vaccination. Sequencing used immunoSEQ multiplex PCR; TCRdb keeps in-frame clones, though not all of them. This table holds some 24,000 clones, roughly 86% found once. Stated time point: after dendritic cell vaccination, including at tumor progression/relapse. This sequence was found in a human donor with glioblastoma. The sample here was blood, taken after dendritic cell vaccination.

Here the CDR3 DNA reads TGCGCCAGCAGCTTGGTCTTAGGGGTGAACACTGAAGCTTTCTTT. Residues: CASSLVLGVNTEAFF. J is TRBJ1-1 and V is TRBV5-1; tentative D call: TRBD1 (5 bases). The CDR3 spans 15 residues. The germline CDR1 and CDR2 sequences are SGHRS and YFSETQ. With 0 bases removed from V and 0 bases from J, the gap between germline ends came to 9 bases.